The 22 T cell receptor beta chains below come from one sample, sequenced in a study of human T cells and chemical hapten exposure. Time point here: pre-sensitization, week 0. Specified treatment: therapeutic diphenylcyclopropenone sensitization with weekly scalp DPC. TCRdb re-called the RACE reads through MiXCR, storing one row per CDR3 protein. This table has 95,000 to 100,000 distinct CDR3 sequences, roughly a tenth appearing once. The specimen comprised whole blood, sampled in connection with sensitization to the hapten diphenylcyclopropenone (DPC). Receptors were obtained from a woman in her fifties or sixties with alopecia areata. Some clones in this sample may be carry-over from other donors' samples.

This clonotype occurred once. The chain has TRBV7-2 and TRBJ2-3; the match to TRBD2 covers 11 bases. The CDR3 runs 16 residues. The germline V gene encodes CDR1 SGHTA and CDR2 FQGNSA. The J segment lost 1 base and the V segment lost 3 bases, leaving 3 bases of the junction unmatched. The CDR3 nucleotides read TGTGCCAGCAGCTTCCAGGGACTAGCGGGCACAGATACGCAGTATTTT. This gives the protein CASSFQGLAGTDTQYF.

This clonotype appeared a few times. J is TRBJ2-3 and V is TRBV29-1; possibly TRBD1 for D (5 bases). In germline, CDR1 is SQVTM, CDR2 ANQGSEA. Trimming pared 8 bases from V and 2 bases from J, leaving 14 bases between. CDR3 length equals 13 residues. Written as DNA, the CDR3 is TGCAGCTCCAGGGCGGCGGTCACAGATACGCAGTATTTT. It yields the protein CSSRAAVTDTQYF.

There are many counts of this clonotype. The V gene is TRBV18, the J gene TRBJ1-1; D is undetermined. The germline CDR1 and CDR2 sequences are KGHSH and LQKENI. This CDR3 has 16 residues. V lost 2 bases to trimming and J lost 1 base, with 14 bases between them. The CDR3 nucleotides are TGTGCCAGCTCACCAAATGCAAGGTCCCGGAACACTGAAGCTTTCTTT. Residues: CASSPNARSRNTEAFF.

For this clonotype: At one boundary the junction diverges from the germline segment, which might be a read error. The chain's CDR3 is CSARQASENTIYF. The CDR3 region has the DNA TGCAGTGCTAGACAGGCCTCTGAAAACACCATATATTTT. This chain connects TRBV20-1 to TRBJ1-3; D is uncertain. The CDR3 is made up of 13 amino acids. CDR1 DFQATT and CDR2 SNEGSKA come from the germline V gene (reference sequence).

The table lists this clonotype with a few counts. This rearrangement joins TRBV5-6 to TRBJ1-1; no definite D call. Trimming stripped 6 bases from V and 1 base from J, with 16 bases between. Germline CDR1 SGHDT, CDR2 YYEEEE. The CDR3 sequence is 15 residues long. The CDR3 nucleotides read TGTGCCAGCACCAGCCCGGCAGCCCAGAACACTGAAGCTTTCTTT. Residues: CASTSPAAQNTEAFF.

This chain uses TRBV7-6 with TRBJ1-5, with D perhaps TRBD1 (5 bases). Trimming stripped 5 bases from V and 5 bases from J, with 10 bases between. This CDR3 has 13 amino acids. Per the germline V gene, CDR1 is SGHVS and CDR2 is FNYEAQ. The CDR3 spells CASSRGPDQPQHF. The CDR3 nucleotides are TGTGCCAGCAGCCGGGGACCGGATCAGCCCCAGCATTTT.

J is TRBJ2-1 and V is TRBV18; TRBD1 matches 11 bases. V dropped 0 bases and J dropped 9; count of bases not matched to a gene: 7. This CDR3 has 16 amino acids. The germline CDR1 and CDR2 sequences are KGHSH and LQKENI. CDR3: CASSPPGTGGFSEQFF. As DNA, the CDR3 is TGTGCCAGCTCACCACCCGGGACAGGGGGATTCAGTGAGCAGTTCTTC.

About this clonotype: A much larger clone differs from this one at a single base, so this may be a read error. This chain uses TRBV7-7 with TRBJ2-7, with D perhaps TRBD2 (5 bases). Per the germline V gene, CDR1 is SSHAT and CDR2 is FNYEAQ (reference sequence). The CDR3 contains 14 residues. The CDR3 loop reads CASSTGSRPYEQHF. The CDR3 DNA follows: TGTGCTAGCTCTACGGGATCCCGGCCCTACGAGCAGCACTTC.

This clonotype was seen more than once but under ten times. The chain has TRBV10-3 and TRBJ2-7; 8 bases fit TRBD2. Germline loops: CDR1 ENHRY, CDR2 SYGVKD. The V gene end was trimmed by 0 bases and the J gene end by 2 bases; junction bases not matched to a gene: 6. CDR3 length: 16 residues. CDR3 sequence reads: CAISESRGAGTYEQYF. The CDR3 nucleotides read TGTGCCATCAGTGAGTCGCGGGGGGCCGGGACCTACGAGCAGTACTTC.

The table lists this clonotype with many counts. V gene TRBV30 combines with J gene TRBJ1-3; the D is unclear. Germline values: CDR1 GTSNPN, CDR2 SVGIG (reference sequence). V was shortened by 1 base and J by 0 bases, with 25 bases between the two germline ends. The CDR3 is made up of 20 amino acids. In DNA, the CDR3 is TGTGCCTGGAGTGCCCTTCAGGTTTGGGGTTCAAGGAGCTCTGGAAACACCATATATTTT. This codes for CAWSALQVWGSRSSGNTIYF.

In its sample, this clonotype was seen many times. V usage is TRBV5-1 and J usage is TRBJ2-5; tentative D call: TRBD2 (5 bases). The germline V gene has CDR1 SGHRS and CDR2 YFSETQ. The CDR3 totals 14 residues. The ends were cut back, 1 base at V and 5 bases at J, with 12 bases in the middle. The CDR3 region is CASSLWTGRETQYF. CDR3 bases: TGCGCCAGCAGCTTGTGGACGGGAAGGGAGACCCAGTACTTC.

This clonotype has a count of ten or more. The chain recombines TRBV7-2 with TRBJ1-5, with TRBD1 matching 8 bases. CDR1 is SGHTA and CDR2 is FQGNSA in the germline V gene. V was pared by 2 bases and J by 5 bases, with 5 bases of the junction left unmatched. This CDR3 is built from 15 residues. CDR3 sequence (DNA): TGTGCCAGCAGCTTAACAGGACAGGGATATCAGCCCCAGCATTTT. Translation gives CASSLTGQGYQPQHF.

In this sample, this clonotype turned up many times. The chain recombines TRBV20-1 with TRBJ2-5; 9 nucleotides agree with TRBD2. CDR1 and CDR2 from the germline V gene are DFQATT and SNEGSKA (reference sequence). V gave up 1 base and J gave up 2 bases; unmatched junction bases: 5. This CDR3 contains 15 residues. As DNA, the CDR3 is TGCAGTGCTAGAGTCCTAGCGGGGTTACAAGAGACCCAGTACTTC. Its translation is CSARVLAGLQETQYF.

V gene TRBV9 combines with J gene TRBJ2-5, with 9 bases aligning to TRBD2. The CDR3 runs to 18 residues. The germline V gene encodes CDR1 SGDLS and CDR2 YYNGEE. The V and J ends lost 1 base and 2 bases, in that order; junction bases with no gene match: 12. The CDR3 spells CASSVNVRSLAGQETQYF. For the CDR3, the DNA is TGTGCCAGCAGCGTAAATGTAAGGTCTCTAGCGGGGCAAGAGACCCAGTACTTC.

This clonotype has ten or more counts. The genes are TRBV29-1 and TRBJ1-2; TRBD1 matches at 7 bases. V trimming: 3 bases; J trimming: 1 base; junction bases outside the gene matches: 14. CDR3 length: 17 residues. Germline CDR1 and CDR2: SQVTM and ANQGSEA. The CDR3 DNA follows: TGCAGCGTTGATTCCGTCGCAGGGGGTGGGAGTAACTATGGCTACACCTTC. This gives the protein CSVDSVAGGGSNYGYTF.

This clonotype was observed at least ten times. V usage is TRBV18 and J usage is TRBJ1-5; TRBD1 matches 12 bases. The germline gives CDR1 KGHSH, CDR2 LQKENI. The J segment lost 6 bases and the V segment lost 6 bases, leaving 9 bases of the junction unmatched. The CDR3 runs 16 residues. The CDR3 region is CASSSTGTGGGQPQHF. DNA for the CDR3: TGTGCCAGCTCGTCTACCGGGACAGGGGGCGGTCAGCCCCAGCATTTT.

The J gene is TRBJ1-1, the V gene TRBV20-1, with a tentative D call TRBD1 (6 bases). V was shortened by 5 bases and J by 3 bases, with 16 bases between the two germline ends. From germline, CDR1 is DFQATT and CDR2 SNEGSKA (reference sequence). The CDR3 is 14 amino acids. CDR3 in DNA: TGCAGTGCTGAGGGGGGGAAAGATGACACTGAAGCTTTCTTT. The encoded protein is CSAEGGKDDTEAFF.

Turning to this clonotype: A junction boundary mismatches the germline segment, possibly from a read error. V and J are TRBV15 and TRBJ1-5; D perhaps matches TRBD1 (5 bases). This CDR3 has 15 residues. The germline gives CDR1 LNHNV, CDR2 YYDKDF (reference sequence). CDR3 amino acids: CTTSRDLGAAQPQHF. DNA of the CDR3: TGTACCACCAGCAGAGATCTCGGGGCAGCACAGCCCCAGCATTTT.

This clonotype was picked up many times. The rearrangement uses TRBV5-1 and TRBJ2-1; D is unresolved. Trimming pared 1 base from V and 5 bases from J, leaving 13 bases between. The CDR3 totals 15 residues. Germline V gene sequence: CDR1 SGHRS, CDR2 YFSETQ. The CDR3 here is CASSLSDAGDNEQFF. DNA of the CDR3: TGCGCCAGCAGCTTGTCCGATGCTGGGGACAATGAGCAGTTCTTC.

This clonotype appeared many times. The chain uses TRBV27 and TRBJ1-5, with D perhaps TRBD1 (5 bases). Between the trimmed V and J ends, which lost 2 bases and 4 bases, there was a span of 12 bases. CDR3 length: 15 amino acids. CDR1 is MNHEY, CDR2 SMNVEV, per germline (reference sequence). The CDR3: CASSLIYKGNQPQHF. For the CDR3, the DNA is TGTGCCAGCAGTTTAATTTATAAGGGGAATCAGCCCCAGCATTTT.

A few counts support this clonotype. The chain recombines TRBV19 with TRBJ2-1; D is tentatively TRBD1 or TRBD2 (6 bases each). V was shortened by 3 bases and J by 3 bases, with 9 bases between the two germline ends. CDR1 is LNHDA and CDR2 is SQIVND in the germline V gene (reference sequence). The CDR3 has 14 amino acids. CDR3 region: CASSIGGGYNEQFF. Here the CDR3 DNA reads TGTGCCAGTAGTATCGGGGGCGGCTACAATGAGCAGTTCTTC.

The chain links TRBV3-1 to TRBJ2-5; D uncertain. The CDR3 runs to 14 residues. Deletions cut 0 bases from V and 4 bases from J, with 9 bases between. Germline V gene lookup returns CDR1 LGHDT and CDR2 YNNKEL (reference sequence). The CDR3 DNA follows: TGTGCCAGCAGCCAAGAACTCCTGAGAGAGACCCAGTACTTC. Protein sequence: CASSQELLRETQYF.